This T cell receptor beta chain derives from a study of T cell responses to AZD1222 COVID-19 vaccine. This table comes from immunoSEQ multiplex PCR, and its TCRdb copy is limited to in-frame clones, with some not included. The sample contains roughly 150,000 clones, 85% to 90% of which appear only once. This CDR3 spans 16 amino acids. Germline lookup yields CDR1 SGHTA and CDR2 FQGNSA. V lost 1 base and J lost 5, with 17 bases in between. The origin of this receptor is an adult in good health. Sequencing was performed on peripheral blood, taken on day 0 of AZD1222 vaccination. V usage is TRBV7-2 and J usage is TRBJ2-5; weak D call: TRBD2 (5 bases). CDR3: CASSLGATPGGETQYF. The CDR3 bases are TGTGCCAGCAGCTTAGGGGCGACCCCCGGCGGGGAGACCCAGTACTTC.